This T cell receptor (beta chain) was obtained from a study of circulating CD8 cells and anti-PD-1 response in melanoma. Whole-study findings and limits: Published repertoire comparisons used only baseline and M1 samples.

Live CD3+CD8+TCRalphabeta+ cells were sorted into four subsets by PD-1 and/or TIGIT. Within the sample, this clonotype is medium-sized (0.01 to 0.1%). The antigen remains unidentified. Trimming cost V 3 bases and J 9 bases, with 11 bases left between them. CDR1 and CDR2 (germline): SQVTM, ANQGSEA. The CDR3 sequence is 11 residues long. The QIAseq Immune Repertoire TCR panel built the libraries from approximately 15 ng of total RNA. TCRdb reprocessed the reads with MiXCR, giving one entry per CDR3 protein. The table shows roughly 600 distinct CDR3 sequences, with approximately 6.9% occurring only once. This TCR derives from a human donor with melanoma. The sequences come from CD8+ T cells from PBMCs, collected at baseline or after one month of anti-PD-1 therapy (not recorded which). The chain uses TRBV29-1 and TRBJ1-2, with D possibly matching TRBD1 (6 bases). The CDR3 DNA sequence: TGCAGCGTTGATGGGGGCCATAGCTACACCTTC. Translated: CSVDGGHSYTF. The variable domain in full, completed from reference TRBV29-1 and TRBJ1-2, reads SAVISQKPSRDICQRGTSLTIQCQVDSQVTMMFWYRQQPGQSLTLIATANQGSEATYESGFVIDKFPISRPNLTFSTLTVSNMSPEDSSIYLCSVDGGHSYTFGSGTRLTVV.